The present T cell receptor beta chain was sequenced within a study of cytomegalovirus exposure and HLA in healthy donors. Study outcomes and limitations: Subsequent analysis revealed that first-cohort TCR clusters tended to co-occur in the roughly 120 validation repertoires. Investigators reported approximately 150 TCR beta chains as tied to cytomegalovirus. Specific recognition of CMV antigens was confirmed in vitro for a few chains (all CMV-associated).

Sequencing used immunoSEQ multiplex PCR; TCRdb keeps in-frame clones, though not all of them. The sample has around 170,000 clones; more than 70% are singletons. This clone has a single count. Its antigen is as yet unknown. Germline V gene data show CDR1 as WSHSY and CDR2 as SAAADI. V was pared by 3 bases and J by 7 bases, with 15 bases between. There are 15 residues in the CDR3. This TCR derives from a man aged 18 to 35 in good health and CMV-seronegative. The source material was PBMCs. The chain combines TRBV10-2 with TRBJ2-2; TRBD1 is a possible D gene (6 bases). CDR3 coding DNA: TGCGCCAGCAGTGATGTGGGAGAACAGGGCGGGGAGCTGTTTTTT. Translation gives CASSDVGEQGGELFF.